This T cell receptor beta chain appears in the sequencing data of a study of cytomegalovirus exposure and HLA in healthy donors. A multiplex PCR was run with 60 Vbeta primers and 13 Jbeta primers. The data were produced by immunoSEQ multiplex PCR, yet TCRdb's version contains in-frame clones alone and is incomplete. The sample shows some 170,000 clones, roughly 82% of them seen only once. The CDR3 is 14 residues long. Trimming removed 7 bases from V and 7 bases from J; junction bases left unmatched: 10. Germline CDR1 is MDHEN and CDR2 is SYDVKM. The V call is TRBV28, the J call TRBJ2-3; 8 nucleotides line up with TRBD2. This TCR came from a woman aged 25 to 39 in good health and CMV-seronegative. The sequenced sample consisted of PBMCs. The CDR3 protein is CASKGGRRPNTQYF. The CDR3, as DNA: TGTGCCAGCAAGGGCGGGAGGCGACCGAATACGCAGTATTTT.